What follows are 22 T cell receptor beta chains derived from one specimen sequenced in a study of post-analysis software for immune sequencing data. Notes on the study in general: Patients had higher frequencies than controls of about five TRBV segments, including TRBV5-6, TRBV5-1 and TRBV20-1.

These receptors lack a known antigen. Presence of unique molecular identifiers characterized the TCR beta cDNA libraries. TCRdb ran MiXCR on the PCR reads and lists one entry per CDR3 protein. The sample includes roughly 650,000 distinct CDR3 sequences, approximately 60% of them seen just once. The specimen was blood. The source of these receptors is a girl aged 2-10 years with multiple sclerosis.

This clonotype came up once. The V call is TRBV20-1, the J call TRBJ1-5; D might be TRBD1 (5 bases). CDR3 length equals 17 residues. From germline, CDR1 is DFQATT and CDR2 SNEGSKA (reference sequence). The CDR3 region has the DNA TGCAGCGTGAGCGGGACCGCGCTGACGAATAGCAATCAGCCCCAGCATTTT. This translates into CSVSGTALTNSNQPQHF.

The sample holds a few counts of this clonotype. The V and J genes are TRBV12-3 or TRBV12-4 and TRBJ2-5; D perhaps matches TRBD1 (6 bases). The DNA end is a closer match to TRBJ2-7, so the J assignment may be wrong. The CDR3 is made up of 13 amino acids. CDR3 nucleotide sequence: TGTGCCAGCAGATACCGGGACACCTACGAGCAGTACTTC. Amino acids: CASRYRDTYEQYF.

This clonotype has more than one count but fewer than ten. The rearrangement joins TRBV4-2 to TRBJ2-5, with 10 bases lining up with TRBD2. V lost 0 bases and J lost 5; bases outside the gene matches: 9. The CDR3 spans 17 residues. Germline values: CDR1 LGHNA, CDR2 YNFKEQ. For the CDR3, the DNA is TGTGCCAGCAGCCAAGAGGGAAGCGGGGGGGCGTGGGAGACCCAGTACTTC. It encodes CASSQEGSGGAWETQYF.

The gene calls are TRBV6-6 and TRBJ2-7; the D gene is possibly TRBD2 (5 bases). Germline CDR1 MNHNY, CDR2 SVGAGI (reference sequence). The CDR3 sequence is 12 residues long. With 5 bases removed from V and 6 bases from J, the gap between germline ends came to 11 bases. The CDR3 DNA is TGTGCCAGCAGTCGGGGAGATAGCGAGCAGTACTTC. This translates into CASSRGDSEQYF.

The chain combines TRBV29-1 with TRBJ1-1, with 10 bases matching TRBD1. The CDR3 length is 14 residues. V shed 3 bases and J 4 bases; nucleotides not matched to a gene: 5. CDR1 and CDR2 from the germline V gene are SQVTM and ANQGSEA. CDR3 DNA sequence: TGCAGCGTTGAGGGGACAGGGGATGGCACTGAAGCTTTCTTT. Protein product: CSVEGTGDGTEAFF.

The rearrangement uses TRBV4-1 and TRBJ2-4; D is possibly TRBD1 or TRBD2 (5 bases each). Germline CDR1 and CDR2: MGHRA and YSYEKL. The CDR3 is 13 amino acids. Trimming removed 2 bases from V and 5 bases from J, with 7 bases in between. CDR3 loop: CASSQQGENIQYF. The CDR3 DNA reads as TGCGCCAGCAGCCAACAGGGAGAAAACATTCAGTACTTC.

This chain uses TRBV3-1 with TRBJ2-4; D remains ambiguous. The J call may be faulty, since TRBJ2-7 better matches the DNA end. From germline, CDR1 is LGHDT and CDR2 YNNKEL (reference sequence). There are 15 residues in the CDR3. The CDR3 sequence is CASSQVGQQSYEQYF. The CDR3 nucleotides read TGTGCCAGCAGCCAAGTCGGGCAGCAGTCATACGAGCAGTACTTC.

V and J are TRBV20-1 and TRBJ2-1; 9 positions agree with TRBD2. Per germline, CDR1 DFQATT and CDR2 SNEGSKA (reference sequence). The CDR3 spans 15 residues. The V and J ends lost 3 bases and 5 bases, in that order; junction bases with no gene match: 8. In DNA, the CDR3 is TGCAGTGCTAGCCCTTCTAGCGGGAACCACAATGAGCAGTTCTTC. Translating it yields CSASPSSGNHNEQFF.

The CDR3 DNA sequence: TGTGCCAGCAGTGAATATGGGGGGGCCCAAGAGACCCAGTACTTC. It encodes CASSEYGGAQETQYF. The gene calls are TRBV25-1 and TRBJ2-5, with D tentatively TRBD2 (7 bases). The ends were cut back, 0 bases at V and 1 base at J, with 9 bases in the middle. The germline V gene has CDR1 MGHDK and CDR2 SYGVNS. The CDR3 is made up of 15 amino acids.

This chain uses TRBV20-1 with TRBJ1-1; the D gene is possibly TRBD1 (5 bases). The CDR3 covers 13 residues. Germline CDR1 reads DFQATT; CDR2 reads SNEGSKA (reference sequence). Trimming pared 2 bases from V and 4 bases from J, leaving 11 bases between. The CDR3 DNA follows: TGCAGTGCTAGACAGGGCTGGAGCACTGAAGCTTTCTTT. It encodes CSARQGWSTEAFF.

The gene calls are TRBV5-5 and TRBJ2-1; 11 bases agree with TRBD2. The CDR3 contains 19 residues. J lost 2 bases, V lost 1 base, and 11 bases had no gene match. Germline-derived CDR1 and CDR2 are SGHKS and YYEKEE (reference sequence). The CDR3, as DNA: TGTGCCAGCAGCTTGCGAGGACTAGCGGGCGATTTTGCCTACAATGAGCAGTTCTTC. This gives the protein CASSLRGLAGDFAYNEQFF.

CDR3 nucleotide sequence: TGCAGCGTTGAAGATCTTCAGCGGGGGGGGCGGGAGACCCAGTACTTC. It is translated as CSVEDLQRGGRETQYF. J is TRBJ2-5 and V is TRBV29-1; TRBD2 matches at 10 bases. The CDR3 is 16 amino acids. J lost 5 bases, V lost 0 bases, and 9 bases had no gene match. Germline V CDR1 and CDR2: SQVTM, ANQGSEA.

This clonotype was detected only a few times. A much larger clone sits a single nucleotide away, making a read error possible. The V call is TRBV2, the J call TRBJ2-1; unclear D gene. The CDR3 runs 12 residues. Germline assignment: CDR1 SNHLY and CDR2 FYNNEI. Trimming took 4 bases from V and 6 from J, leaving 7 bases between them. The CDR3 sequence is CASSGGVNEQFF. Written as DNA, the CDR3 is TGTGCCAGCAGTGGAGGTGTCAATGAGCAGTTCTTC.

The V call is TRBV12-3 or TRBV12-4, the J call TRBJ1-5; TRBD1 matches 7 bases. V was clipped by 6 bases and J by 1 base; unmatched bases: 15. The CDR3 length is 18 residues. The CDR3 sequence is CASSPTGRLSRSNQPQHF. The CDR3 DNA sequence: TGTGCCAGCAGCCCGACAGGGAGGTTAAGTCGGAGCAATCAGCCCCAGCATTTT.

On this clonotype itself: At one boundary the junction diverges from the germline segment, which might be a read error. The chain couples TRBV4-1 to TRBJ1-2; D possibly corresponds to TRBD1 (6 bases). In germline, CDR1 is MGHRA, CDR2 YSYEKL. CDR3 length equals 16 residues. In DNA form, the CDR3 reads TGCGCCAGCAGTCAAGTCGGGGGAGGGGGGAACTATGGCTACACCTTC. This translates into CASSQVGGGGNYGYTF.

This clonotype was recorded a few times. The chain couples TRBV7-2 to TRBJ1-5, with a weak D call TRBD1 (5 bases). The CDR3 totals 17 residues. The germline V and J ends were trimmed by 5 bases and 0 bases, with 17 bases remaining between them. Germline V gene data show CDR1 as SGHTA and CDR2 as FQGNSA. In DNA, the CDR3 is TGTGCCAGCAGCCCCTGGGGTGGGGACTCTAGCAATCAGCCCCAGCATTTT. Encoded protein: CASSPWGGDSSNQPQHF.

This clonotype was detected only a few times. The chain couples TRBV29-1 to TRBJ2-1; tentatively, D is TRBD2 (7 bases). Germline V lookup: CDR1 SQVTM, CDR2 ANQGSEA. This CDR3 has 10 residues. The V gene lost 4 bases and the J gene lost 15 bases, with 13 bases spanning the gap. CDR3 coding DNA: TGCAGCGTTGGGGAGGGGGTTCCGTTCTTC. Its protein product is CSVGEGVPFF.

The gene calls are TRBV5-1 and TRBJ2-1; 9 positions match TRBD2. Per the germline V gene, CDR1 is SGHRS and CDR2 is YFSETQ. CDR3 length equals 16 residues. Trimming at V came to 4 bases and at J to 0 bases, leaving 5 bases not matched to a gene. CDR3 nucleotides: TGCGCCAGCAGCCCGGCTAGCGGGGTCTCCTACAATGAGCAGTTCTTC. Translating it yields CASSPASGVSYNEQFF. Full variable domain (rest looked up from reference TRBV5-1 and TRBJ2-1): KAGVTQTPRYLIKTRGQQVTLSCSPISGHRSVSWYQQTPGQGLQFLFEYFSETQRNKGNFPGRFSGRQFSNSRSEMNVSTLELGDSALYLCASSPASGVSYNEQFFGPGTRLTVL.

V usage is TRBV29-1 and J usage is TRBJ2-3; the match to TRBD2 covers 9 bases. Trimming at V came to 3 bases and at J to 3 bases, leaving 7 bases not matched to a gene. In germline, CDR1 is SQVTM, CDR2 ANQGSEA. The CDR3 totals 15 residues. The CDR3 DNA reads TGCAGCGTTGAGACGGGACTAGCTAAGACAGATACGCAGTATTTT. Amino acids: CSVETGLAKTDTQYF.

The CDR3 DNA sequence: TGTGCCAGCAGCTTAGTTCGCTCAACAAGGGAAAAACTGTTTTTT. It is translated as CASSLVRSTREKLFF. This chain connects TRBV7-2 to TRBJ1-4; no firm D call. This CDR3 is 15 amino acids long. Germline V gives CDR1 SGHTA, CDR2 FQGNSA. Trimming pared 1 base from V and 8 bases from J, leaving 14 bases between.

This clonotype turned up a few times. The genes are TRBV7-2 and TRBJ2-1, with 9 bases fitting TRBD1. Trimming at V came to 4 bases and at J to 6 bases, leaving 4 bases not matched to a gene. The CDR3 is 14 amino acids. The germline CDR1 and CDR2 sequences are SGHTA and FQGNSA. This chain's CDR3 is CASSSRDRVNEQFF. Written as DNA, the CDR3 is TGTGCCAGCAGCTCCCGGGACAGGGTCAATGAGCAGTTCTTC.

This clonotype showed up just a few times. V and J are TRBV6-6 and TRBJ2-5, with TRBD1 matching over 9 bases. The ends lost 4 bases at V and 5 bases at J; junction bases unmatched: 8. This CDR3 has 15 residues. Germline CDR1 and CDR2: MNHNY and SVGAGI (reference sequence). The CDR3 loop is CASSLPGQGSETQYF. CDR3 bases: TGTGCCAGCAGTTTGCCGGGACAGGGATCGGAGACCCAGTACTTC.